This TCR beta chain was recorded in a study of identifying expanded T cells in peripheral blood. Points from the study as a whole: Differentially abundant clones: around 1.1 between replicates, 16.4 at roughly 15 days, less than 25 at four. Two-week clone count variance significantly increased as total template count grew.

This clone turned up a few times. The target antigen is unknown. Collection occurred without any documented infections or immune events in donors. Repertoires were generated with immunoSEQ multiplex PCR, while TCRdb's copy carries only in-frame clones and drops some. The repertoire holds around 94,000 clones, with around 88% as singletons. Germline V gene lookup returns CDR1 SGDLS and CDR2 YYNGEE. The CDR3 runs 13 residues. V lost 3 bases and J lost 8, with 11 bases in between. Sequences were obtained from blood. The gene calls are TRBV9 and TRBJ1-4; D gene unclear. This clonotype originated in a person between 18 and 70 years old in good health. The CDR3 loop is CASSAEHGEKLFF. CDR3 DNA: TGTGCCAGCAGCGCAGAGCACGGAGAAAAACTGTTTTTT.